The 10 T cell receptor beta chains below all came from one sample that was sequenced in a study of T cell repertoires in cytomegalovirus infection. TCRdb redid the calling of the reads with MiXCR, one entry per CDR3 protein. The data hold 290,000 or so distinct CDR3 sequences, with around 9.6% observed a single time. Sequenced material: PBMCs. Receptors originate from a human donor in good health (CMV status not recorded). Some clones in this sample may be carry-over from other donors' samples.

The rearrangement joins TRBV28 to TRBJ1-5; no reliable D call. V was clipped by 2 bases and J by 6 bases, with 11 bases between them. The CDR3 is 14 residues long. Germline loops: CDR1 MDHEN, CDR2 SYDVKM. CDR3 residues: CASSLGGDGQPQHF. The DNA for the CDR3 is TGTGCCAGCAGTTTAGGCGGGGATGGTCAGCCCCAGCATTTT.

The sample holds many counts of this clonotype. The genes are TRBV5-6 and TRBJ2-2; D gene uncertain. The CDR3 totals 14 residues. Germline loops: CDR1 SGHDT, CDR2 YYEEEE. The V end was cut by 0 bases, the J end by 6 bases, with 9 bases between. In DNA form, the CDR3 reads TGTGCCAGCAGCTTGGCCCCCTTGGCCGGGGAGCTGTTTTTT. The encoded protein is CASSLAPLAGELFF.

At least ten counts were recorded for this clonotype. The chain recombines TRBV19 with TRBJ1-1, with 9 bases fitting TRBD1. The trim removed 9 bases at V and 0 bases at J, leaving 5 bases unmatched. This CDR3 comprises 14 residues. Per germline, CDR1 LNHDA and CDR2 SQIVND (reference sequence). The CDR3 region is CASLDRGLNTEAFF. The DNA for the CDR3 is TGTGCCAGCCTGGACAGGGGTTTGAACACTGAAGCTTTCTTT.

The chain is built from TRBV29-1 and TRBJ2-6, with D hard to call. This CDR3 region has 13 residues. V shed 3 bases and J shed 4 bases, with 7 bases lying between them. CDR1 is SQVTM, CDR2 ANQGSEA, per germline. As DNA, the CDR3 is TGCAGCGTTGACCGGGTCGGGGCCAACGTCCTGACTTTC. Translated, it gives CSVDRVGANVLTF.

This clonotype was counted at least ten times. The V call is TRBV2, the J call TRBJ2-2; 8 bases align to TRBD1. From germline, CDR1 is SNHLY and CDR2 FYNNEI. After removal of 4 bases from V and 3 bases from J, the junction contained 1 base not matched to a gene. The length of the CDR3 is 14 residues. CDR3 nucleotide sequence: TGTGCCAGCAGTGGGACAGGGTACACCGGGGAGCTGTTTTTT. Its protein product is CASSGTGYTGELFF.

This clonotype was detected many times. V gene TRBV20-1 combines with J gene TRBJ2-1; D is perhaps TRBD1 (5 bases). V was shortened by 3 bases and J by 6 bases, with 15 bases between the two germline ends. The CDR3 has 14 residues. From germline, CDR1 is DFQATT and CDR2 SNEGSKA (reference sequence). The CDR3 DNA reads TGCAGTGCTAGTGGCAGGGCTAACCTCAATGAGCAGTTCTTC. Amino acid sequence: CSASGRANLNEQFF.

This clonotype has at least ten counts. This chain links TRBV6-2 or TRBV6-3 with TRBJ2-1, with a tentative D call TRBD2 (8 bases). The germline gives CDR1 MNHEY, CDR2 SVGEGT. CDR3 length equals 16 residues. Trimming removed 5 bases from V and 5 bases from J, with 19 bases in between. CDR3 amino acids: CASSDRVLSGDNEQFF. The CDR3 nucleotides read TGTGCCAGCAGTGACAGGGTCCTTAGCGGGGACAATGAGCAGTTCTTC.

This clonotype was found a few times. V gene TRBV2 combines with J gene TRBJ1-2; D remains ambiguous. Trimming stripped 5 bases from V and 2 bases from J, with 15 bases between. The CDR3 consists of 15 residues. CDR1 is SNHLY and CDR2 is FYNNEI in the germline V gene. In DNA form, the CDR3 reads TGTGCCAGCAGTTCAGACACCGGTGAGAACTATGGCTACACCTTC. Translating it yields CASSSDTGENYGYTF.

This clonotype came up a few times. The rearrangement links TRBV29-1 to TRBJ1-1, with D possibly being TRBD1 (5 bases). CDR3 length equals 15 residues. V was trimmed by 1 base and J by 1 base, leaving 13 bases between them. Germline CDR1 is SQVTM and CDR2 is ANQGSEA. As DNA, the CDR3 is TGCAGCGTTGAAGGGACAAGGAGTAAGAACACTGAAGCTTTCTTT. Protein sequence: CSVEGTRSKNTEAFF.

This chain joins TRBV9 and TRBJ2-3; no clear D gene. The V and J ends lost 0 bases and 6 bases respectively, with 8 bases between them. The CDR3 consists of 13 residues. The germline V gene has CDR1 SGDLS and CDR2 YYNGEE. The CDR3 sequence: CASSVEVWDTQYF. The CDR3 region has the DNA TGTGCCAGCAGCGTAGAGGTTTGGGATACGCAGTATTTT. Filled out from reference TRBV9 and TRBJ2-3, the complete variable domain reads DSGVTQTPKHLITATGQRVTLRCSPRSGDLSVYWYQQSLDQGLQFLIQYYNGEERAKGNILERFSAQQFPDLHSELNLSSLELGDSALYFCASSVEVWDTQYFGPGTRLTVL.